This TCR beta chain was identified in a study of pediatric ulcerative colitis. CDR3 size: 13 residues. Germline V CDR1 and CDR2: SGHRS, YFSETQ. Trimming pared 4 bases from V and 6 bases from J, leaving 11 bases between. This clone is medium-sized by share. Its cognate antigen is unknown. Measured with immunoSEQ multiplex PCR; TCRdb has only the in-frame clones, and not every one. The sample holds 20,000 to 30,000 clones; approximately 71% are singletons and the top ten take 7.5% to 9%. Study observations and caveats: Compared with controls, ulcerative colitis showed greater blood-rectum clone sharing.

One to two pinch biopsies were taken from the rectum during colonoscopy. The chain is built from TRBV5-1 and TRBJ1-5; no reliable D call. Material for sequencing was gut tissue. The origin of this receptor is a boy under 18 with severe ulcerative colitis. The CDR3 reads CASSMVRGQPQHF. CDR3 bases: TGCGCCAGCAGCATGGTGCGGGGTCAGCCCCAGCATTTT.